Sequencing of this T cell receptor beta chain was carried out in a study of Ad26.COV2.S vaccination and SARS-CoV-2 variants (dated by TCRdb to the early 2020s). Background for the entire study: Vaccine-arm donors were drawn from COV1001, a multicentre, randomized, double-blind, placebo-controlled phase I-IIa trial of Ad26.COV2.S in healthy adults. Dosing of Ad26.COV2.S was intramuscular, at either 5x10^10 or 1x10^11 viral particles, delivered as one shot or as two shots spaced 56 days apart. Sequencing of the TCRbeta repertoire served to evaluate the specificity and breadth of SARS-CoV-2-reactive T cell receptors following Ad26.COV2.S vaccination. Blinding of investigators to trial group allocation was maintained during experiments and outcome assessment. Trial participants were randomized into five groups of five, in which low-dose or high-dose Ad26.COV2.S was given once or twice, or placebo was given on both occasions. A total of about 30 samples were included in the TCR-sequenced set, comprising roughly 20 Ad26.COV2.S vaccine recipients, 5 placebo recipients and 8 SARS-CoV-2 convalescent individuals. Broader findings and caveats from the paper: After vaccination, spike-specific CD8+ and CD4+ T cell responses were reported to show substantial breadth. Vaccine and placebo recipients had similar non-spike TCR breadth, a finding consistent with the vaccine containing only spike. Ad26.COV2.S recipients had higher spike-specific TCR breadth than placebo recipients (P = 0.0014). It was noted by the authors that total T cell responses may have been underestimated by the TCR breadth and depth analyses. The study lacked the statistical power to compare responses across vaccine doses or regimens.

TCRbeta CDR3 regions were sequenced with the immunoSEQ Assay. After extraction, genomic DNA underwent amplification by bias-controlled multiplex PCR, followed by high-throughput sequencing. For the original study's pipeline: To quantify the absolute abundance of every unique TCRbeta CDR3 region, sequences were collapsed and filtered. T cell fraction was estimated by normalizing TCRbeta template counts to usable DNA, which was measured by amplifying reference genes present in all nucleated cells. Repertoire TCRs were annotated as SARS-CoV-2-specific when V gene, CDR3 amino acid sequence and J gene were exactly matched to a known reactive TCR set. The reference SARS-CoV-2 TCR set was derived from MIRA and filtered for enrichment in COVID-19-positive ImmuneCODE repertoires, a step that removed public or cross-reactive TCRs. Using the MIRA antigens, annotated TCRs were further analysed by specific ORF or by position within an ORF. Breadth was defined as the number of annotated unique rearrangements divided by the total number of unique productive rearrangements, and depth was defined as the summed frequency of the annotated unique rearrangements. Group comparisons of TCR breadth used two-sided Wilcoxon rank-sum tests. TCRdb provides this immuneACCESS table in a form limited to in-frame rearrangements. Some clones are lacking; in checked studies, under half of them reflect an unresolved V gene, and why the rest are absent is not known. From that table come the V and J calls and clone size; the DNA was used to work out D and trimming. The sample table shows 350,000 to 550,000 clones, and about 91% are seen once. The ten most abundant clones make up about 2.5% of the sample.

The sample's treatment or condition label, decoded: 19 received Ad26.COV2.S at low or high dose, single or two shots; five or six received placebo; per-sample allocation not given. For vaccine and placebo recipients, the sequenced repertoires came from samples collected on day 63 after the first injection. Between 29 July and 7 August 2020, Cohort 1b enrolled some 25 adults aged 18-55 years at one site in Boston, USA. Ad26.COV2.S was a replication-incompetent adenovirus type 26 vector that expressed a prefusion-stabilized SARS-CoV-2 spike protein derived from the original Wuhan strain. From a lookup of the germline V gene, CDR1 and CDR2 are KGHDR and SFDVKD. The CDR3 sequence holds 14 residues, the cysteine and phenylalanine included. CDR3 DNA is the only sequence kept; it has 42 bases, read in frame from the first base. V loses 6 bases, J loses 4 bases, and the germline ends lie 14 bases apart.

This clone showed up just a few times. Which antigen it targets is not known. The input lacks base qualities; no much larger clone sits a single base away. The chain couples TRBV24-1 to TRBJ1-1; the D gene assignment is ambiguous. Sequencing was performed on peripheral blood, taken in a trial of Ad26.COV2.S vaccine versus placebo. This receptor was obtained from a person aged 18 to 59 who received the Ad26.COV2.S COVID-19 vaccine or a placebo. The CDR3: CATSSSDLRTEAFF. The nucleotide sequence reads TGTGCCACCAGTTCTTCAGACCTCCGCACTGAAGCTTTCTTT.